These T cell receptor beta chains were read from a single sample in a study of shared clonotypes between healthy human individuals. Clones were sequenced by immunoSEQ multiplex PCR, and TCRdb holds only the in-frame ones, with some missing. The profile shows approximately 1.5 million clones, approximately 98% of them singletons. The sample was naive CD4+ T cells sorted from blood. All receptors derive from a man aged 25 to 45 in good health. The CDR3 runs from the conserved cysteine through the conserved F or W. Each record gives: D gene, V gene, J gene, CDR3 DNA, CDR3 protein. D genes are given only for firm matches.

D gene: TRBD2
V gene: TRBV10-3
J gene: TRBJ2-1
CDR3 DNA: TGTGCCATCAGTGACCGTAGCGGGAGAAACAATGAGCAGTTCTTC
CDR3 protein: CAISDRSGRNNEQFF

D gene: TRBD1
V gene: TRBV11-2
J gene: TRBJ1-2
CDR3 DNA: TGTGCCAGCAGCCCAGGGACAGGGACTGGCTACACCTTC
CDR3 protein: CASSPGTGTGYTF

D gene: TRBD2
V gene: TRBV11-2
J gene: TRBJ2-5
CDR3 DNA: TGTGCCAGCAGACGCCCGGGGGGCCAAGAGACCCAGTACTTC
CDR3 protein: CASRRPGGQETQYF

D gene: -
V gene: TRBV7-6
J gene: TRBJ1-1
CDR3 DNA: TGTGCCAGCAGCTTCCCAGGGCCCGGGGACACTGAAGCTTTCTTT
CDR3 protein: CASSFPGPGDTEAFF

D gene: TRBD1
V gene: TRBV6-1
J gene: TRBJ1-3
CDR3 DNA: TGTGCCACCGGGACAGGGCACTCTGGAAACACCATATATTTT
CDR3 protein: CATGTGHSGNTIYF

D gene: TRBD2
V gene: TRBV7-9
J gene: TRBJ2-3
CDR3 DNA: TGTGCCAGCAGCTTAGGACTAGCGGCAACAGATACGCAGTATTTT
CDR3 protein: CASSLGLAATDTQYF

D gene: -
V gene: TRBV4-3
J gene: TRBJ2-3
CDR3 DNA: TGCGCCAGCAGCCAAGAGGAATCAGATACGCAGTATTTT
CDR3 protein: CASSQEESDTQYF

D gene: -
V gene: TRBV11-2
J gene: TRBJ2-5
CDR3 DNA: TGTGCCAGCAGCTTTGGACGGTCCCGGGAGACCCAGTACTTC
CDR3 protein: CASSFGRSRETQYF

D gene: -
V gene: TRBV2
J gene: TRBJ2-7
CDR3 DNA: TGTGCCAGCAGTGAAGCGCCGGGACTCGCGAACTTC
CDR3 protein: CASSEAPGLANF

D gene: TRBD1
V gene: TRBV5-6
J gene: TRBJ1-2
CDR3 DNA: TGTGCCAGCAGCCGGGACAGGGGGTTTTATGGCTACACCTTC
CDR3 protein: CASSRDRGFYGYTF

D gene: TRBD1
V gene: TRBV7-2
J gene: TRBJ2-7
CDR3 DNA: TGTGCCAGCAGCTTAGCGGGACAGGGCTCCTACGAGCAGTACTTC
CDR3 protein: CASSLAGQGSYEQYF

D gene: TRBD1
V gene: TRBV7-9
J gene: TRBJ1-2
CDR3 DNA: TGTGCCAGCAGCCTTCAAACAGGGGAAAAGGGTGGCTACACCTTC
CDR3 protein: CASSLQTGEKGGYTF